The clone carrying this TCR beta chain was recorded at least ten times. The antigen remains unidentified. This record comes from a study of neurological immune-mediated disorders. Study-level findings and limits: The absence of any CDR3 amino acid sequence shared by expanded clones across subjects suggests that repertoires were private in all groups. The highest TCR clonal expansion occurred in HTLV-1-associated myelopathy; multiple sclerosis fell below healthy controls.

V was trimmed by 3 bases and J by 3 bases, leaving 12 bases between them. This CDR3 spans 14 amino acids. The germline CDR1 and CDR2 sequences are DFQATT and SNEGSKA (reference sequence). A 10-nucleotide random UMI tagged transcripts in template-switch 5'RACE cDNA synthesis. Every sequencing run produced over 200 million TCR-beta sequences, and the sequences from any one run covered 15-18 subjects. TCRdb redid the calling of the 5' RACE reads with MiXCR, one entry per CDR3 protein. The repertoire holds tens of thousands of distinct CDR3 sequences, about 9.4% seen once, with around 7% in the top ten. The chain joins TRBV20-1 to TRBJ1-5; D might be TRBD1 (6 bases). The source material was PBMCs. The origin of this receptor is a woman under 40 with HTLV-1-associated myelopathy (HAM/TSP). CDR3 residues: CSASIQGPNQPQHF. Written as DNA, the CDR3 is TGCAGTGCTAGTATTCAGGGGCCCAATCAGCCCCAGCATTTT.